This T cell receptor (beta chain) stems from a study of T cell responses to AZD1222 COVID-19 vaccine. Study results and limitations: Among vaccine-associated CD4 TCRs, coverage spanned spike, with dominance at 160-218 and 743-854.

As for this clone: Its antigen is not identified.

The repertoire was sequenced with immunoSEQ multiplex PCR; TCRdb's copy has only in-frame clones and lacks some. Of about 150,000 clones in the sample, around 88% were seen once. V lost 1 base to trimming and J lost 6 bases, with 18 bases between them. Germline CDR1 and CDR2: SGHDN and FVKESK. The CDR3 consists of 16 residues. The receptor comes from an adult in good health. Sequencing was performed on peripheral blood, taken on day 0 of AZD1222 vaccination. This chain joins TRBV14 and TRBJ1-2; a weak D match, TRBD1 (6 bases). The chain's CDR3 is CASSQVYRDTRDGYTF. The CDR3 bases are TGTGCCAGCAGCCAAGTCTACCGGGACACCCGGGATGGCTACACCTTC.